Presented here are 30 T cell receptor beta chains from one specimen sequenced in a study of cytomegalovirus exposure and HLA in healthy donors. Primers for the PCR totalled 60 Vbeta and 13 Jbeta. TCRdb's copy holds only in-frame clones and misses some; the assay was immunoSEQ multiplex PCR. The profile shows about 210,000 clones, about 80% of them singletons. Source material: PBMCs. The receptors here all came from a man in his forties or fifties in good health and CMV-seropositive.

Points on this clone: The same CDR3 also results from other DNA sequences found in this sample. The chain joins TRBV2 to TRBJ2-5; possible D gene TRBD2, 7 bases. The V end was cut by 6 bases, the J end by 1 base, with 12 bases between. CDR1 and CDR2 (germline): SNHLY, FYNNEI. The CDR3 loop spans 14 amino acids. The CDR3 is CASRGGGGQETQYF. CDR3 in DNA: TGTGCCAGCAGGGGGGGAGGGGGCCAAGAGACCCAGTACTTC.

This sequence joins TRBV6-5 and TRBJ1-2; weak D call: TRBD1 (6 bases). V was trimmed by 7 bases and J by 1 base, leaving 16 bases between them. This CDR3 has 15 amino acids. Germline V gene sequence: CDR1 MNHEY, CDR2 SVGAGI. The CDR3 bases are TGTGCCAGCAAAAAACAGGGCCAAAGTAACTATGGCTACACCTTC. Protein: CASKKQGQSNYGYTF.

The chain is built from TRBV6-4 and TRBJ2-3; a weak D match, TRBD2 (6 bases). Germline CDR1 and CDR2: MRHNA and SNTAGT. Trimming left V 5 bases short and J 5 bases short, with 20 bases between. The CDR3 runs to 16 residues. The CDR3 DNA follows: TGTGCCAGCAGTCCCTTCTCTGGGGGGAGTGAAGATACGCAGTATTTT. Translating gives CASSPFSGGSEDTQYF.

This clone has only a few counts. The rearrangement uses TRBV27 and TRBJ1-1; D not certain. The V gene's germline CDR1 is MNHEY and CDR2 SMNVEV (reference sequence). Trimming left V 3 bases short and J 3 bases short, with 8 bases between. The CDR3 loop spans 13 amino acids. The chain's CDR3 is CASSFTSDTEAFF. The CDR3, as DNA: TGTGCCAGCAGTTTCACCTCGGACACTGAAGCTTTCTTT.

CDR3 DNA sequence: TGTGCCAGCAGCAACACTAGTCCAGGACTAGCGGGAGAAGTCCCCTACGAGCAGTACTTC. Amino acids: CASSNTSPGLAGEVPYEQYF. The chain combines TRBV21-1 with TRBJ2-7; TRBD2, as called in the table, went unchecked against the DNA. TRBV21-1 is a documented pseudogene. This CDR3 contains 20 residues.

This rearrangement joins TRBV11-2 to TRBJ1-1; 10 nucleotides agree with TRBD1. The CDR3 runs to 17 residues. Germline values: CDR1 SGHAT, CDR2 FQNNGV. With 4 bases clipped from V and 4 bases from J, the junction kept 12 bases outside the gene matches. CDR3 region: CASSSVPGQGRGTEAFF. The DNA of the CDR3 is TGTGCCAGCAGCTCCGTCCCGGGACAGGGGCGGGGCACTGAAGCTTTCTTT.

In its sample, this clone was seen once. This same CDR3 is encoded by further DNA sequences in the sample. The chain couples TRBV5-1 to TRBJ2-7; 9 bases agree with TRBD2. Trimming cost V 2 bases and J 2 bases; bases outside gene matches: 2. CDR1 is SGHRS, CDR2 YFSETQ, per germline. The CDR3 covers 14 residues. CDR3 coding DNA: TGCGCCAGCAGCTTAGCGGGAGGCACCTACGAGCAGTACTTC. It encodes CASSLAGGTYEQYF.

The J gene is TRBJ2-3, the V gene TRBV25-1, with a tentative D call TRBD1 (6 bases). V lost 4 bases, J lost 3 bases, and 11 bases lay in between. The CDR3 length is 14 residues. CDR1 MGHDK and CDR2 SYGVNS come from the germline V gene. CDR3 protein: CASSADRQTDTQYF. CDR3 DNA: TGTGCCAGCAGTGCGGACAGACAGACAGATACGCAGTATTTT. The full variable domain, completed using reference TRBV25-1 and TRBJ2-3, is EADIYQTPRYLVIGTGKKITLECSQTMGHDKMYWYQQDPGMELHLIHYSYGVNSTEKGDLSSESTVSRIRTEHFPLTLESARPSHTSQYLCASSADRQTDTQYFGPGTRLTVL.

The rearrangement links TRBV7-3 to TRBJ1-1; perhaps TRBD1 as D (5 bases). This CDR3 is 14 amino acids long. The V and J ends lost 3 bases and 7 bases respectively, with 15 bases between them. CDR1 and CDR2 (germline): SGHTA, FQGTGA. CDR3 residues: CASSLSRDFSEAFF. The CDR3 DNA is TGTGCCAGCAGCTTGTCCCGGGACTTCAGTGAAGCTTTCTTT.

In nucleotides, the CDR3 is TGTGCCAGCAGCTTAGGGGCTAGCGGGAGCTACGAGCAGTACGTC. Translating it yields CASSLGASGSYEQYV. The chain links TRBV11-3 to TRBJ2-7; TRBD2 aligns across 10 bases. Looked up from germline, CDR1 is SGHNT and CDR2 is YENEEA. V gave up 1 base and J gave up 3 bases; unmatched junction bases: 3. This CDR3 is built from 15 residues.

J is TRBJ1-4 and V is TRBV7-9; D gene ambiguous. The CDR3 runs to 12 residues. Germline V lookup: CDR1 SEHNR, CDR2 FQNEAQ (reference sequence). The V end lost 5 bases, the J end lost 8 bases, and 9 bases lay between the germline ends. The CDR3 protein is CASSRVQEKLFF. CDR3 nucleotide sequence: TGTGCCAGCAGCCGGGTTCAAGAAAAACTGTTTTTT. The full variable domain, rest sourced from reference TRBV7-9 and TRBJ1-4, is DTGVSQNPRHKITKRGQNVTFRCDPISEHNRLYWYRQTLGQGPEFLTYFQNEAQLEKSRLLSDRFSAERPKGSFSTLEIQRTEQGDSAMYLCASSRVQEKLFFGSGTQLSVL.

V usage is TRBV6-5 and J usage is TRBJ2-5; 9 nucleotides match TRBD2. In germline, CDR1 is MNHEY, CDR2 SVGAGI. The CDR3 covers 15 residues. The V and J ends lost 4 bases and 2 bases, in that order; junction bases with no gene match: 5. The CDR3 reads CASSFSGSGQETQYF. The CDR3 DNA reads TGTGCCAGCAGTTTTAGCGGGAGTGGGCAAGAGACCCAGTACTTC.

This chain uses TRBV6-5 with TRBJ2-5; 10 positions agree with TRBD1. The DNA end is a closer match to TRBJ2-7, so the J assignment may be wrong. Germline assignment: CDR1 MNHEY and CDR2 SVGAGI. The CDR3 has 15 amino acids. This CDR3 reads CASSYSGTGDYEQYF. CDR3 in DNA: TGTGCCAGCAGTTACTCGGGGACAGGGGACTACGAGCAGTACTTC.

The chain recombines TRBV5-8 with TRBJ2-5; tentatively, D is TRBD2 (5 bases). This CDR3 has 13 amino acids. Germline CDR1 and CDR2: SGHTS and YDEGEE. The germline V and J ends were trimmed by 0 bases and 5 bases, with 8 bases remaining between them. The CDR3 DNA reads TGTGCCAGCAGCTTGGGGCGAGGGGAGACCCAGTACTTC. As protein: CASSLGRGETQYF.

The J gene is TRBJ1-4, the V gene TRBV11-2; 12 bases fit TRBD1. This CDR3 is 16 amino acids long. Germline CDR1 SGHAT, CDR2 FQNNGV. V gave up 5 bases and J gave up 10 bases; unmatched junction bases: 11. Here the CDR3 DNA reads TGTGCCAGCAGCGGGGCTGGGGGACAGGGGGCAGGAAAACTGTTTTTT. Its protein product is CASSGAGGQGAGKLFF.

The chain uses TRBV27 and TRBJ2-3; possibly TRBD1 for D (5 bases). Trimming shortened V by 1 base and J by 1 base, and 9 bases separated the two germline ends. This CDR3 contains 15 residues. CDR1 is MNHEY, CDR2 SMNVEV, per germline (reference sequence). This CDR3 reads CASSLFRVGTDTQYF. The CDR3 DNA reads TGTGCCAGCAGTTTATTCAGGGTTGGCACAGATACGCAGTATTTT.

This clone was observed a handful of times. This sequence joins TRBV7-7 and TRBJ2-2; D is undetermined. From germline, CDR1 is SSHAT and CDR2 FNYEAQ (reference sequence). V lost 4 bases to trimming and J lost 2 bases, with 2 bases between them. This CDR3 has 12 residues. CDR3 sequence (DNA): TGTGCCAGCAGCTCAAACACCGGGGAGCTGTTTTTT. It is translated as CASSSNTGELFF.

This chain links TRBV6-6 with TRBJ1-6, with TRBD1 matching 7 bases. Germline V gene lookup returns CDR1 MNHNY and CDR2 SVGAGI (reference sequence). The CDR3 runs to 15 residues. The J segment lost 6 bases and the V segment lost 7 bases, leaving 9 bases of the junction unmatched. The DNA for the CDR3 is TGTGCCAGCACCTCTCCGACAGGGAGTAATTCACCCCTCCACTTT. Protein product: CASTSPTGSNSPLHF.

The gene calls are TRBV27 and TRBJ2-5, with 7 bases identical to TRBD1. The DNA end is more similar to TRBJ2-7, so the J call may be wrong. There are 14 residues in the CDR3. Germline-derived CDR1 and CDR2 are MNHEY and SMNVEV (reference sequence). CDR3 sequence: CASSPNRGWGEQYF. The CDR3 DNA sequence: TGTGCCAGCAGTCCCAACAGGGGCTGGGGCGAGCAGTACTTC.

The V and J genes are TRBV27 and TRBJ1-1, with 8 bases fitting TRBD1. Trimming cost V 1 base and J 10 bases; bases outside gene matches: 8. The CDR3 loop spans 14 amino acids. The germline V gene encodes CDR1 MNHEY and CDR2 SMNVEV (reference sequence). CDR3 in amino acids: CASSLLGPGTGAFF. The CDR3 coding sequence is TGTGCCAGCAGTTTATTGGGTCCCGGGACAGGAGCTTTCTTT.

This sequence joins TRBV18 and TRBJ2-1; D gene ambiguous. The CDR3 contains 17 residues. CDR1 and CDR2 from the germline V gene are KGHSH and LQKENI. Trimming removed 0 bases from V and 0 bases from J, with 12 bases in between. This CDR3 reads CASSPPLMSSSYNEQFF. CDR3 bases: TGTGCCAGCTCACCACCCCTAATGTCTAGCTCCTACAATGAGCAGTTCTTC.

The J gene is TRBJ1-4, the V gene TRBV6-1; possible D gene TRBD1, 5 bases. The CDR3 contains 13 residues. Trimming removed 4 bases from V and 5 bases from J, with 8 bases in between. Germline CDR1 MNHNS, CDR2 SASEGT. The CDR3 region is CASSAQGNEKLFF. In DNA, the CDR3 is TGTGCCAGCAGTGCTCAGGGAAATGAAAAACTGTTTTTT.

V gene TRBV5-6 combines with J gene TRBJ2-7; D perhaps matches TRBD2 (7 bases). This CDR3 comprises 17 residues. CDR1 and CDR2 from the germline V gene are SGHDT and YYEEEE. V was cut by 1 base and J by 2 bases, with 19 bases left in between. The CDR3 DNA reads as TGTGCCAGCAGCTTGAGGAAGGGGGGGCTAGCCGCCTACGAGCAGTACTTC. This gives the protein CASSLRKGGLAAYEQYF.

The chain links TRBV4-1 to TRBJ2-7, with D maybe TRBD2 (5 bases). The CDR3 has 15 residues. CDR1 MGHRA and CDR2 YSYEKL come from the germline V gene. Trimming took off 0 bases at V and 5 bases at J, with 14 bases between the two ends. The CDR3 sequence is CASSQDTLPGDEQYF. As DNA, the CDR3 is TGCGCCAGCAGCCAAGATACACTTCCCGGGGACGAGCAGTACTTC.

J is TRBJ2-7 and V is TRBV5-4; no definite D call. Germline CDR1 and CDR2: SGHNT and YYREEE (reference sequence). The CDR3 runs 11 residues. V dropped 4 bases and J dropped 3 bases, with 5 bases sitting between them. The CDR3 protein is CASSLYYEQYF. DNA of the CDR3: TGTGCCAGCAGCCTCTACTACGAGCAGTACTTC.

V and J are TRBV2 and TRBJ2-6; 12 bases agree with TRBD2. This CDR3 contains 19 residues. Germline lookup yields CDR1 SNHLY and CDR2 FYNNEI. J gave up 0 bases and V 5 bases, and 8 bases lay outside the gene matches. The CDR3 nucleotides read TGTGCCAGCAGTCGCCCTTCTAGCGGGAGGGACTCTGGGGCCAACGTCCTGACTTTC. The encoded protein is CASSRPSSGRDSGANVLTF.

This chain connects TRBV7-3 to TRBJ2-1, with 7 positions matching TRBD1. The trim removed 4 bases at V and 3 bases at J, leaving 6 bases unmatched. Germline V lookup: CDR1 SGHTA, CDR2 FQGTGA. CDR3 length: 15 residues. CDR3 sequence (DNA): TGTGCCAGCAGCTCGACAGGGATCGGCTACAATGAGCAGTTCTTC. Amino acid sequence: CASSSTGIGYNEQFF.

The rearrangement uses TRBV10-3 and TRBJ2-1; 14 bases agree with TRBD2. Germline V gives CDR1 ENHRY, CDR2 SYGVKD. V trimming: 3 bases; J trimming: 7 bases; junction bases outside the gene matches: 5. The CDR3 has 16 residues. The CDR3 DNA is TGTGCCATCAGTGACCCCGGGACTAGCGGGAGAAATGAGCAGTTCTTC. It yields the protein CAISDPGTSGRNEQFF.

The chain couples TRBV5-4 to TRBJ2-3; 9 bases fit TRBD2. With V trimmed by 3 bases and J by 0 bases, 2 bases remained unmatched. CDR3 length: 15 amino acids. In germline, CDR1 is SGHNT, CDR2 YYREEE (reference sequence). This CDR3 is CASSSTSGSTDTQYF. The CDR3 nucleotides are TGTGCCAGCAGCTCAACTAGCGGGAGCACAGATACGCAGTATTTT.

This chain connects TRBV12-5 to TRBJ2-1; 10 bases map to TRBD2. CDR3 length: 16 amino acids. Germline V gene sequence: CDR1 LGHNT, CDR2 FRNRAP. Trimming removed 0 bases from V and 7 bases from J; junction bases left unmatched: 6. The CDR3 protein is CASGLVLRTSGNEQFF. CDR3 nucleotide sequence: TGTGCTAGTGGTTTGGTACTGAGGACTAGCGGAAATGAGCAGTTCTTC.